These 24 T cell receptor beta chains came from one sample sequenced in a study of cytomegalovirus exposure and HLA in healthy donors. PCR was performed using 60 Vbeta and 13 Jbeta primers. Data came from immunoSEQ multiplex PCR; TCRdb stores just in-frame clones and leaves some out. Of 120,000 or so clones listed, roughly 80% are singletons. Sequenced material: PBMCs. Receptors originate from a man in his fifties or sixties in good health and CMV-seronegative.

Here the CDR3 reads CASSPIRGNYGYTF. CDR3 DNA sequence: TGTGCCAGCAGCCCCATTCGGGGGAACTATGGCTACACCTTC. The chain couples TRBV5-6 to TRBJ1-2; D is perhaps TRBD1 (5 bases). Looked up from germline, CDR1 is SGHDT and CDR2 is YYEEEE. V was clipped by 4 bases and J by 2 bases, with 12 bases between them. This CDR3 contains 14 residues.

This clone was observed a few times. The junction departs from germline at one end; a sequencing error may be responsible. The genes are TRBV7-7 and TRBJ2-5; D is unresolved. Germline V gene sequence: CDR1 SSHAT, CDR2 FNYEAQ (reference sequence). The CDR3 loop spans 16 amino acids. The CDR3 is CASSLEAGPPQETQYF. CDR3 nucleotides: TGTGCTAGCAGCTTAGAGGCAGGCCCTCCCCAAGAGACCCAGTACTTC.

The chain has TRBV20-1 and TRBJ1-3; D is unclear. V lost 3 bases and J lost 4, with 4 bases in between. Germline V gene lookup returns CDR1 DFQATT and CDR2 SNEGSKA (reference sequence). CDR3 size: 11 residues. The CDR3 region has the DNA TGCAGTGCTAGGCGAGGAAACACCATATATTTT. It translates to CSARRGNTIYF.

The rearrangement links TRBV5-8 to TRBJ1-5; D is possibly TRBD1 (6 bases). CDR3 length: 15 amino acids. Deletions cut 4 bases from V and 6 bases from J, with 17 bases between. Germline CDR1 reads SGHTS; CDR2 reads YDEGEE. The CDR3 nucleotides read TGTGCCAGCAGCGCAGGGGATTTTGGGATTCAGCCCCAGCATTTT. It encodes CASSAGDFGIQPQHF.

The sample holds a few counts of this clone. The chain has TRBV7-9 and TRBJ1-6, with 7 bases that match TRBD1. V shed 3 bases and J 8 bases; nucleotides not matched to a gene: 1. Germline V CDR1 and CDR2: SEHNR, FQNEAQ (reference sequence). This CDR3 is built from 13 residues. The DNA for the CDR3 is TGTGCCAGCAGCTTCCAGGGGGATTCACCCCTCCACTTT. The encoded protein is CASSFQGDSPLHF.

This clone was counted between two and nine times. V gene TRBV7-9 combines with J gene TRBJ2-2; D possibly corresponds to TRBD1 (5 bases). The V gene's germline CDR1 is SEHNR and CDR2 FQNEAQ (reference sequence). This CDR3 has 16 residues. The germline V and J ends were trimmed by 1 base and 0 bases, with 9 bases remaining between them. Written as DNA, the CDR3 is TGTGCCAGCAGCTTAGTTTCAGGGCCGAACACCGGGGAGCTGTTTTTT. Amino acids: CASSLVSGPNTGELFF.

The chain is built from TRBV28 and TRBJ2-2; 12 nucleotides match TRBD1. After removal of 7 bases from V and 7 bases from J, the junction contained 10 bases not matched to a gene. Germline assignment: CDR1 MDHEN and CDR2 SYDVKM. This CDR3 contains 16 residues. This chain's CDR3 is CASTMSGQGAGGELFF. The CDR3 coding sequence is TGTGCCAGCACCATGTCGGGACAGGGGGCGGGCGGGGAGCTGTTTTTT.

CDR3 DNA: TGCAGCGTTGTCCAGACTAGCACAGATACGCAGTATTTT. The encoded protein is CSVVQTSTDTQYF. This chain links TRBV29-1 with TRBJ2-3; D is uncertain. The V gene lost 4 bases and the J gene lost 0 bases, with 8 bases spanning the gap. The germline V gene encodes CDR1 SQVTM and CDR2 ANQGSEA. This CDR3 spans 13 amino acids.

This clone was detected only a few times. The chain couples TRBV4-2 to TRBJ2-1, with D possibly TRBD2 on 5 matching bases. V shed 3 bases and J shed 9 bases, with 12 bases lying between them. Germline assignment: CDR1 LGHNA and CDR2 YNFKEQ. CDR3 length equals 13 residues. CDR3 sequence (DNA): TGTGCCAGCAGCCACCCCGAAGAGGGTGAGCAGTTCTTC. Its protein product is CASSHPEEGEQFF.

Only a few counts were recorded for this clone. The chain joins TRBV11-1 to TRBJ2-7; 7 nucleotides agree with TRBD1. The CDR3 consists of 15 residues. Germline CDR1 and CDR2: SGHAT and FQDESV (reference sequence). V shed 5 bases and J 2 bases; nucleotides not matched to a gene: 9. As DNA, the CDR3 is TGTGCCAGCAGCCCGTGGACAGGAGACACCTACGAGCAGTACTTC. Translated, it gives CASSPWTGDTYEQYF.

This clone was detected only once. The chain employs TRBV18 and TRBJ2-3; 7 positions agree with TRBD1. Germline V gives CDR1 KGHSH, CDR2 LQKENI. Unmatched junction bases numbered 10, after V lost 4 bases and J lost 3 bases. The CDR3 sequence is 16 residues long. Here the CDR3 DNA reads TGTGCCAGCTCACGACTCGGACAGGTATCTACAGATACGCAGTATTTT. Its protein is CASSRLGQVSTDTQYF.

This sequence joins TRBV7-3 and TRBJ2-1; 9 nucleotides agree with TRBD2. Germline loops: CDR1 SGHTA, CDR2 FQGTGA. Trimming removed 1 base from V and 5 bases from J; junction bases left unmatched: 24. The CDR3 has 22 amino acids. For the CDR3, the DNA is TGTGCCAGCAGCTTAAAGCCCCGTGGGGCGGGAGGGTACCATCTAAAGGACAATGAGCAGTTCTTC. This sequence encodes CASSLKPRGAGGYHLKDNEQFF.

The CDR3 loop is CASSKLGGALETQYF. The DNA for the CDR3 is TGTGCCAGCAGCAAACTAGGGGGCGCGTTGGAGACCCAGTACTTC. This chain links TRBV28 with TRBJ2-5, with 7 bases identical to TRBD1. The V segment lost 6 bases and the J segment 5 bases; nucleotides outside the gene matches: 12. This CDR3 is 15 amino acids long. Germline CDR1 reads MDHEN; CDR2 reads SYDVKM.

The gene calls are TRBV6-6 and TRBJ1-2; D is undetermined. This CDR3 has 12 amino acids. Germline V CDR1 and CDR2: MNHNY, SVGAGI (reference sequence). Trimming removed 3 bases from V and 5 bases from J, with 7 bases in between. The CDR3 here is CASSYVEYGYTF. As DNA, the CDR3 is TGTGCCAGCAGTTATGTAGAATATGGCTACACCTTC.

The chain joins TRBV9 to TRBJ2-1, with a tentative D call TRBD1 (6 bases). V lost 0 bases and J 1 base, leaving 14 bases between the germline ends. This CDR3 comprises 17 residues. Germline CDR1 and CDR2: SGDLS and YYNGEE. Written as DNA, the CDR3 is TGTGCCAGCAGCGTAGCCCTAGAGGGGGAATCCTACAATGAGCAGTTCTTC. Translating gives CASSVALEGESYNEQFF.

The chain uses TRBV7-9 and TRBJ2-1; D is perhaps TRBD2 (6 bases). The CDR3 extends over 15 amino acids. Germline V gene data show CDR1 as SEHNR and CDR2 as FQNEAQ (reference sequence). V lost 2 bases and J 0 bases, leaving 8 bases between the germline ends. The CDR3 loop is CASSLYGSSYNEQFF. Here the CDR3 DNA reads TGTGCCAGCAGCTTATACGGGAGCTCCTACAATGAGCAGTTCTTC.

The V and J genes are TRBV5-4 and TRBJ1-1; TRBD1 agrees at 10 bases. Germline V gene lookup returns CDR1 SGHNT and CDR2 YYREEE (reference sequence). The CDR3 sequence is 15 residues long. The trim removed 3 bases at V and 1 base at J, leaving 3 bases unmatched. The CDR3 protein is CASSYRTGGNTEAFF. The CDR3 DNA is TGTGCCAGCAGCTACAGGACAGGGGGGAACACTGAAGCTTTCTTT.

This clone was counted a few times. V is TRBV6-5 and J is TRBJ2-5; 9 positions agree with TRBD1. TRBJ2-7 explains the end of the DNA better; the J call may be wrong. The CDR3 is 14 amino acids. Per the germline V gene, CDR1 is MNHEY and CDR2 is SVGAGI. The CDR3 sequence: CASTAPGQGYEQYF. Written as DNA, the CDR3 is TGTGCCAGCACTGCCCCGGGACAGGGTTACGAGCAGTACTTC.

J is TRBJ1-4 and V is TRBV6-5; tentative D call: TRBD1 (6 bases). The ends were cut back, 7 bases at V and 8 bases at J, with 14 bases in the middle. This CDR3 comprises 13 residues. The germline V gene encodes CDR1 MNHEY and CDR2 SVGAGI. CDR3 sequence: CASTETGSEKLFF. The CDR3 bases are TGTGCCAGCACGGAGACAGGTTCGGAAAAACTGTTTTTT.

This chain joins TRBV6-4 and TRBJ1-6; no definite D call. V was trimmed by 6 bases and J by 8 bases, leaving 11 bases between them. CDR1 and CDR2 (germline): MRHNA, SNTAGT. The CDR3 is made up of 13 amino acids. Here the CDR3 DNA reads TGTGCCAGCAGGGGCGGGCCCTATTCACCCCTCCACTTT. This gives the protein CASRGGPYSPLHF.

This sequence joins TRBV4-3 and TRBJ2-7; maybe TRBD1 (5 bases). From germline, CDR1 is LGHNA and CDR2 YSLEER. This CDR3 has 16 residues. Deletions cut 2 bases from V and 0 bases from J, with 14 bases between. The CDR3 coding sequence is TGCGCCAGCAGCCAACAACATACAGGATCCTCCTACGAGCAGTACTTC. Its translation is CASSQQHTGSSYEQYF.

This CDR3 is CASSTTENQPQHF. The CDR3 DNA is TGTGCCAGCTCTACGACAGAAAATCAGCCCCAGCATTTT. The rearrangement joins TRBV18 to TRBJ1-5, with D possibly being TRBD1 (5 bases). The CDR3 is made up of 13 amino acids. The V end lost 6 bases, the J end lost 4 bases, and 10 bases lay between the germline ends. CDR1 and CDR2 from the germline V gene are KGHSH and LQKENI.

The rearrangement links TRBV2 to TRBJ1-2; tentatively, D is TRBD1 (5 bases). Trimming left V 4 bases short and J 1 base short, with 10 bases between. The CDR3 totals 14 residues. Germline V gives CDR1 SNHLY, CDR2 FYNNEI. The DNA for the CDR3 is TGTGCCAGCAGTGGGGGCAAGGGTAACTATGGCTACACCTTC. This sequence encodes CASSGGKGNYGYTF.

This clone was seen a handful of times. The chain is built from TRBV28 and TRBJ2-7, with D perhaps TRBD2 (6 bases). Germline loops: CDR1 MDHEN, CDR2 SYDVKM. This CDR3 spans 14 amino acids. V shed 1 base and J shed 7 bases, with 14 bases lying between them. The CDR3 is CASSLSRGLWEQYF. The DNA for the CDR3 is TGTGCCAGCAGTTTATCCCGGGGACTGTGGGAGCAGTACTTC. Drawing the rest from reference TRBV28 and TRBJ2-7, the complete variable domain is DVKVTQSSRYLVKRTGEKVFLECVQDMDHENMFWYRQDPGLGLRLIYFSYDVKMKEKGDIPEGYSVSREKKERFSLILESASTNQTSMYLCASSLSRGLWEQYFGPGTRLTVT.